Each of the 14 T cell receptor beta chains below was sequenced from the same sample in a study of shared clonotypes between healthy human individuals. Positive CCR7 selection of CD45RO-negative cells yielded the naive CD8 cells, and terminally differentiated effector memory CD45RA+ cells were excluded. Here immunoSEQ multiplex PCR was the method, and the copy in TCRdb shows in-frame clones only, minus some. The sample yields roughly 890,000 clones, 80% to 95% seen once. The sequenced sample consisted of naive CD8+ T cells sorted from blood. These receptors were obtained from a man younger than 40 in good health.

V is TRBV11-2 and J is TRBJ2-5, with 9 bases matching TRBD2. There are 16 residues in the CDR3. J was trimmed by 2 bases and V by 2 bases; bases with no gene match: 6. Germline CDR1 reads SGHAT; CDR2 reads FQNNGV. CDR3 bases: TGTGCCAGCAGCTTAATATGGGCGGGAGGGCAAGAGACCCAGTACTTC. It encodes CASSLIWAGGQETQYF.

V usage is TRBV11-3 and J usage is TRBJ1-1, with D unclear. The CDR3 runs 12 residues. Trimming shortened V by 0 bases and J by 13 bases, and 12 bases separated the two germline ends. CDR1 is SGHNT and CDR2 is YENEEA in the germline V gene. CDR3 in amino acids: CASSLEPESVFF. The CDR3 DNA is TGTGCCAGCAGCTTAGAACCGGAAAGTGTTTTCTTT.

The genes are TRBV27 and TRBJ1-1; 8 nucleotides match TRBD1. Looked up from germline, CDR1 is MNHEY and CDR2 is SMNVEV (reference sequence). This CDR3 region has 17 residues. With V trimmed by 9 bases and J by 0 bases, 15 bases remained unmatched. The CDR3 DNA reads TGTGCCAGTCAATTTCTTCAGGGGGCGGGCGTGAACACTGAAGCTTTCTTT. Its translation: CASQFLQGAGVNTEAFF.

On this clone: A read error may produce the germline difference seen at one junction end. The gene calls are TRBV5-3 and TRBJ2-7; D ambiguous. TRBV5-3 is sorted into the ORF group, with uncertain function. The CDR3 length is 12 residues. The CDR3 is CASSLYEDEQYF. DNA for the CDR3: TGTGCCAGCAGCTTGTACGAAGACGAGCAGTACTTC.

This chain joins TRBV5-1 and TRBJ2-1, with D uncertain. The length of the CDR3 is 16 residues. V gave up 0 bases and J gave up 4 bases, with 14 bases separating them. Germline CDR1 reads SGHRS; CDR2 reads YFSETQ. CDR3 bases: TGCGCCAGCAGCTTGGATGGCAGCTACTTTTACAATGAGCAGTTCTTC. Its protein is CASSLDGSYFYNEQFF.

CDR3 in amino acids: CASSFGQLNTEAFF. The CDR3 DNA reads TGTGCCAGCAGTTTCGGACAGTTGAACACTGAAGCTTTCTTT. The chain employs TRBV7-9 and TRBJ1-1; a possible D gene is TRBD1 (6 bases). Trimming left V 6 bases short and J 0 bases short, with 11 bases between. CDR1 is SEHNR and CDR2 is FQNEAQ in the germline V gene (reference sequence). The CDR3 has 14 residues. The whole variable domain, remainder taken from reference TRBV7-9 and TRBJ1-1, is DTGVSQNPRHKITKRGQNVTFRCDPISEHNRLYWYRQTLGQGPEFLTYFQNEAQLEKSRLLSDRFSAERPKGSFSTLEIQRTEQGDSAMYLCASSFGQLNTEAFFGQGTRLTVV.

The V and J genes are TRBV12-5 and TRBJ1-1; D is unresolved. CDR3 length equals 14 residues. Trimming removed 0 bases at V and 8 bases at J, with 13 bases between. The germline V gene has CDR1 LGHNT and CDR2 FRNRAP. This CDR3 reads CASGLVGLGGEAFF. The CDR3 DNA is TGTGCTAGTGGTTTGGTCGGTCTGGGCGGAGAAGCTTTCTTT.

V usage is TRBV6-5 and J usage is TRBJ2-5, with 11 bases identical to TRBD2. J lost 5 bases, V lost 7 bases, and 6 bases had no gene match. The V gene's germline CDR1 is MNHEY and CDR2 SVGAGI. The CDR3 is 14 amino acids. Written as DNA, the CDR3 is TGTGCCAGCACGATAGCGGGGGGGGGCGAGACCCAGTACTTC. It is translated as CASTIAGGGETQYF.

The CDR3 nucleotides read TGTGCCAGCTCACCCAGGGGGGATAACACTGAAGCTTTCTTT. Its translation: CASSPRGDNTEAFF. The chain uses TRBV18 and TRBJ1-1; TRBD1 aligns across 7 bases. The germline gives CDR1 KGHSH, CDR2 LQKENI. V shed 3 bases and J 2 bases; nucleotides not matched to a gene: 3. The CDR3 is made up of 14 amino acids.

The chain joins TRBV5-8 to TRBJ2-7; 9 bases line up with TRBD1. Trimming cost V 4 bases and J 2 bases; bases outside gene matches: 4. The germline V gene encodes CDR1 SGHTS and CDR2 YDEGEE. The CDR3 loop spans 14 amino acids. The CDR3 nucleotides read TGTGCCAGCAGCCTAGGACAGGGGCCCTACGAGCAGTACTTC. It codes for CASSLGQGPYEQYF.

The chain is built from TRBV27 and TRBJ1-4, with a weak D call TRBD1 (5 bases). Germline V CDR1 and CDR2: MNHEY, SMNVEV (reference sequence). V shed 3 bases and J shed 5 bases, with 19 bases lying between them. The CDR3 is 17 residues long. CDR3 DNA sequence: TGTGCCAGCAGTTTTACGTCGGGGCGCCTCGGGAATGAAAAACTGTTTTTT. It is translated as CASSFTSGRLGNEKLFF.

This chain connects TRBV29-1 to TRBJ2-1; TRBD1 agrees at 8 bases. This CDR3 has 16 amino acids. Trimming removed 3 bases from V and 4 bases from J; junction bases left unmatched: 11. Germline V gives CDR1 SQVTM, CDR2 ANQGSEA. The CDR3 loop reads CSVEGTDRGLYNEQFF. As DNA, the CDR3 is TGCAGCGTTGAGGGGACCGACAGGGGCCTTTACAATGAGCAGTTCTTC.

This rearrangement joins TRBV13 to TRBJ1-5; D uncertain. Germline assignment: CDR1 PRHDT and CDR2 FYEKMQ (reference sequence). Between the trimmed V and J ends, which lost 0 bases and 7 bases, there was a span of 7 bases. This CDR3 has 13 residues. CDR3 sequence (DNA): TGTGCCAGCAGCTTAGGCGGAGGGCAGCCCCAGCATTTT. Its protein is CASSLGGGQPQHF.

This clone is a singleton in its sample. Additional DNA sequences in this sample encode the identical CDR3. The CDR3 here is CASSPDRGHETQYF. In nucleotides, the CDR3 is TGTGCCAGCAGCCCCGACAGGGGGCATGAGACCCAGTACTTC. This sequence joins TRBV7-9 and TRBJ2-5, with 10 bases lining up with TRBD1. The CDR3 spans 14 residues. J gave up 5 bases and V 5 bases, and 5 bases lay outside the gene matches. CDR1 and CDR2 (germline): SEHNR, FQNEAQ (reference sequence).